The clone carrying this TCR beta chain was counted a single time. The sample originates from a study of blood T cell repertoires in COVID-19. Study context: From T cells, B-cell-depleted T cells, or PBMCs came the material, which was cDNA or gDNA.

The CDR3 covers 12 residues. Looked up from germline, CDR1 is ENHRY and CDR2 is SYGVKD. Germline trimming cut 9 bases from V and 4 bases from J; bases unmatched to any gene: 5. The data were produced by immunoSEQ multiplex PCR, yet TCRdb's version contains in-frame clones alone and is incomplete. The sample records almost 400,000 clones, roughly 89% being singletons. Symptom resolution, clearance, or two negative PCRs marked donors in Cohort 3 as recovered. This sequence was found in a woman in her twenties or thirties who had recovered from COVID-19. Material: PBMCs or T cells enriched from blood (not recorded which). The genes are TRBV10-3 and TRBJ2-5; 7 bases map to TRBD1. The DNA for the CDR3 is TGTGCCATACAGGGGTCCGGAGAGACCCAGTACTTC. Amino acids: CAIQGSGETQYF.